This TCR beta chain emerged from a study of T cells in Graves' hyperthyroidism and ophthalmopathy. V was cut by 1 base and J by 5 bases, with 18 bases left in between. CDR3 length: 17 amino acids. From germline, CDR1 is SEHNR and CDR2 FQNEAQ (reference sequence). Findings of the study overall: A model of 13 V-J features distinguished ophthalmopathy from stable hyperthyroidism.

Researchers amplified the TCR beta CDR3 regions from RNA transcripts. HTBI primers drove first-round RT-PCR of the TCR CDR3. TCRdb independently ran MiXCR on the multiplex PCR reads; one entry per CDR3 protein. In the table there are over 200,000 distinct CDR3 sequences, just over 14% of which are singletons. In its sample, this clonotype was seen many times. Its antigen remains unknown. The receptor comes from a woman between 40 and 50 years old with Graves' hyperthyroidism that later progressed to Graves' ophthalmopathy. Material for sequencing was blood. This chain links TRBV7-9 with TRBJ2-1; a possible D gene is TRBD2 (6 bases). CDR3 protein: CASSLEAGTSFNNEQFF. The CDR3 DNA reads TGTGCCAGCAGCTTAGAAGCCGGGACTTCCTTTAACAATGAGCAGTTCTTC.